These 7 T cell receptor beta chains were all obtained from the same sample, sequenced in a study of CD8 T cells in Susac syndrome. An input of roughly 0.45 to 1 ug of RNA was subjected to reverse transcription using random hexamers. In TCRdb, the immunoSEQ multiplex PCR reads were re-called with MiXCR into one record per CDR3 protein. The table has about 200,000 distinct CDR3 sequences, 90% to 95% seen once. Sequenced sample: CD4+ T cells from PBMCs. The receptors were sampled from a human donor with Susac syndrome.

The chain has TRBV3-1 and TRBJ1-5, with D unresolved. Germline values: CDR1 LGHDT, CDR2 YNNKEL (reference sequence). The length of the CDR3 is 13 residues. The V and J ends lost 0 bases and 5 bases respectively, with 5 bases between them. CDR3 nucleotide sequence: TGTGCCAGCAGCCAAGATCTGCATCAGCCCCAGCATTTT. Protein: CASSQDLHQPQHF.

The rearrangement uses TRBV9 and TRBJ2-1; 9 bases are a match to TRBD2. CDR1 and CDR2 (germline): SGDLS, YYNGEE. V lost 3 bases, J lost 2 bases, and 3 bases stayed unmatched. This CDR3 is built from 15 residues. As DNA, the CDR3 is TGTGCCAGCAGCGCTTTAGCGGGGGCCTACAATGAGCAGTTCTTC. This codes for CASSALAGAYNEQFF.

The chain has TRBV12-3 or TRBV12-4 and TRBJ2-3; 10 bases map to TRBD2. J lost 6 bases, V lost 5 bases, and 8 bases had no gene match. The CDR3 loop spans 15 amino acids. CDR3 in DNA: TGTGCCAGCAGTATCTCTAGCGGGAGTGGGGATACGCAGTATTTT. It yields the protein CASSISSGSGDTQYF.

The V call is TRBV7-9, the J call TRBJ1-5; D gene uncertain. The CDR3 loop spans 13 amino acids. The germline V gene has CDR1 SEHNR and CDR2 FQNEAQ (reference sequence). V lost 1 base, J lost 5 bases, and 6 bases lay in between. CDR3 in DNA: TGTGCCAGCAGCTTAGGCGGACATCAGCCCCAGCATTTT. This sequence encodes CASSLGGHQPQHF.

This clonotype is a singleton in its sample. This chain links TRBV4-1 with TRBJ2-1; perhaps TRBD2 as D (7 bases). Germline V lookup: CDR1 MGHRA, CDR2 YSYEKL. V lost 1 base to trimming and J lost 8 bases, with 24 bases between them. CDR3 length: 18 amino acids. The CDR3 loop reads CASSQGPPRGAAGDEQFF. The CDR3 region has the DNA TGCGCCAGCAGCCAAGGTCCCCCACGGGGGGCAGCTGGCGATGAGCAGTTCTTC.

This clonotype has just one count. The rearrangement links TRBV12-3 or TRBV12-4 to TRBJ1-5; D perhaps matches TRBD1 (5 bases). V gave up 6 bases and J gave up 0 bases, with 12 bases separating them. There are 15 residues in the CDR3. The CDR3 nucleotides are TGTGCCAGCAGGACAGACAGAGCTAGCAATCAGCCCCAGCATTTT. It codes for CASRTDRASNQPQHF.

The V gene is TRBV5-1, the J gene TRBJ1-1; 8 bases are shared with TRBD1. The V gene end was trimmed by 5 bases and the J gene end by 4 bases; junction bases not matched to a gene: 13. Germline V gives CDR1 SGHRS, CDR2 YFSETQ. This CDR3 has 16 amino acids. This chain's CDR3 is CASSLEARGLGTEAFF. CDR3 nucleotides: TGCGCCAGCAGTTTAGAAGCCAGGGGGCTTGGCACTGAAGCTTTCTTT.